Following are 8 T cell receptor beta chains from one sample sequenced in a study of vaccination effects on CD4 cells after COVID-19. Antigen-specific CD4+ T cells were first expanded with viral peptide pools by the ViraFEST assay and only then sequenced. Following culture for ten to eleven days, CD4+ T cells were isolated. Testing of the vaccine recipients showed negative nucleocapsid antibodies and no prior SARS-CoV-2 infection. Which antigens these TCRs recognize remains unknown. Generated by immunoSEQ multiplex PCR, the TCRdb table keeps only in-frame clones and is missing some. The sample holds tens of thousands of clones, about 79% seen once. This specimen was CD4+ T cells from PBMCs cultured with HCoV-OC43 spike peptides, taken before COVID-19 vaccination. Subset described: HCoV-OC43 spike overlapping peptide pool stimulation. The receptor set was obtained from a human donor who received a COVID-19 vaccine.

CDR3 protein: CATSGPRGNTIYF. The CDR3 DNA is TGTGCCACCAGTGGCCCCAGGGGGAACACCATATATTTT. V usage is TRBV24-1 and J usage is TRBJ1-3; 7 positions match TRBD1. The junction had 4 bases not matched to a gene; V was cut back by 5 bases and J by 7 bases. CDR1 is KGHDR and CDR2 is SFDVKD in the germline V gene. This CDR3 is built from 13 residues.

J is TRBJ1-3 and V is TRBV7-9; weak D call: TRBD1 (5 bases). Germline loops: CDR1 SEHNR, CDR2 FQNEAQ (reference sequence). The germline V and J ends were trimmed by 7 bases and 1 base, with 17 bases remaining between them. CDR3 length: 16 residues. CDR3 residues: CASNMGGAVSGNTIYF. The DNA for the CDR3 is TGTGCCAGCAACATGGGAGGGGCCGTTTCTGGAAACACCATATATTTT.

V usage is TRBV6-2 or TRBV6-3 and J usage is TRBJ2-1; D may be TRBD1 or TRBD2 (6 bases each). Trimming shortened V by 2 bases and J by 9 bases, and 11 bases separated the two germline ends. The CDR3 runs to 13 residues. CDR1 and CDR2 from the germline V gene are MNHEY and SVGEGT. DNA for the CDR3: TGTGCCAGCAGTTACAGGGGGGATAGTGAGCAGTTCTTC. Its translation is CASSYRGDSEQFF.

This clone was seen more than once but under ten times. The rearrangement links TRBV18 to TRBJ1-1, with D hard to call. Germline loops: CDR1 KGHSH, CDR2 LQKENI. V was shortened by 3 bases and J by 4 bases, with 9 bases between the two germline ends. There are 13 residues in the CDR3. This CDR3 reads CASSPSGFTEAFF. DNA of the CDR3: TGTGCCAGCTCACCGAGCGGATTCACTGAAGCTTTCTTT.

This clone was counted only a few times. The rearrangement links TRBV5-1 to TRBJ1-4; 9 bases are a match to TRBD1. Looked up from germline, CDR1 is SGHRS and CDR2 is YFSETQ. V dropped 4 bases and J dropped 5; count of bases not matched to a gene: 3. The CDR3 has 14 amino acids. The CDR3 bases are TGCGCCAGCAGCGCGGGACAGGGCAATGAAAAACTGTTTTTT. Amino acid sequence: CASSAGQGNEKLFF.

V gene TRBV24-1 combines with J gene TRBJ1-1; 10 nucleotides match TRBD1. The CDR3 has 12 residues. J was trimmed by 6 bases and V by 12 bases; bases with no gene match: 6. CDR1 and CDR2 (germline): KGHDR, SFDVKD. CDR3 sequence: CAVGQGDAEAFF. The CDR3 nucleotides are TGTGCCGTCGGACAGGGGGACGCTGAAGCTTTCTTT.

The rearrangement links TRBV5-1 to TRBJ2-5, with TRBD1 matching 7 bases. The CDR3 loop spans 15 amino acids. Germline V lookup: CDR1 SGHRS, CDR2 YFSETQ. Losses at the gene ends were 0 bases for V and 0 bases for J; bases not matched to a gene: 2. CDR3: CASSLGDRDQETQYF. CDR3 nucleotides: TGCGCCAGCAGCTTGGGGGACAGAGACCAAGAGACCCAGTACTTC.

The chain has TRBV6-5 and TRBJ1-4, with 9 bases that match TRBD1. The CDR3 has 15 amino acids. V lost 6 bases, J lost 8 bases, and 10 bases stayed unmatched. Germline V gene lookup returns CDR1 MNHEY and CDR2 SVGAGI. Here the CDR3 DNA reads TGTGCCAGCAGCAGAGGACAGGGGAAAGGGGAAAAACTGTTTTTT. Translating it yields CASSRGQGKGEKLFF.